These 27 T cell receptor beta chains came from one sample sequenced in a study of blood T cell repertoires in COVID-19. Produced via immunoSEQ multiplex PCR; TCRdb's table is partial and in-frame only. Of 25,000 to 35,000 clones detected, roughly 85% appear once; the ten largest clones hold roughly 23%. Sequencing was done on a sample of peripheral blood. All receptors derive from a human donor in a cohort sampled during active COVID-19.

The chain combines TRBV21-1 with TRBJ2-7; TRBD2, as called in the table, went unchecked against the DNA. TRBV21-1 is a pseudogene segment. CDR3 length: 16 amino acids. CDR3 in DNA: TGTGCCAGCAGCAAAGAAGGGGCAGGGCGGGGGTTCGAGCAGTACTTC. This sequence encodes CASSKEGAGRGFEQYF.

This chain connects TRBV12-3 or TRBV12-4 to TRBJ2-7, with unresolved D. This CDR3 spans 13 amino acids. The V gene lost 2 bases and the J gene lost 0 bases, with 5 bases spanning the gap. CDR3 in DNA: TGTGCCAGCAGTTTATCCAACTCCTACGAGCAGTACTTC. Its protein product is CASSLSNSYEQYF.

The CDR3 sequence: CASSLTGDTHPNYGYTF. In DNA form, the CDR3 reads TGCGCCAGCAGCTTGACCGGGGACACCCATCCCAACTATGGCTACACCTTC. The gene calls are TRBV5-1 and TRBJ1-2, with a weak D call TRBD1 (6 bases). This CDR3 is 17 amino acids long. Germline-derived CDR1 and CDR2 are SGHRS and YFSETQ. Deletions cut 1 base from V and 2 bases from J, with 18 bases between. Full variable domain (remainder filled in from reference TRBV5-1 and TRBJ1-2): KAGVTQTPRYLIKTRGQQVTLSCSPISGHRSVSWYQQTPGQGLQFLFEYFSETQRNKGNFPGRFSGRQFSNSRSEMNVSTLELGDSALYLCASSLTGDTHPNYGYTFGSGTRLTVV.

The chain recombines TRBV28 with TRBJ2-7; 7 bases fit TRBD2. The germline CDR1 and CDR2 sequences are MDHEN and SYDVKM. The V and J ends lost 7 bases and 6 bases, in that order; junction bases with no gene match: 12. This CDR3 has 14 amino acids. CDR3 sequence (DNA): TGTGCCAGCACCTCCCCTAGCGGTTCGGCCGAGCAGTACTTC. This encodes CASTSPSGSAEQYF.

This chain uses TRBV19 with TRBJ2-2; 11 bases line up with TRBD1. Germline CDR1 is LNHDA and CDR2 is SQIVND (reference sequence). Trimming at V came to 8 bases and at J to 5 bases, leaving 4 bases not matched to a gene. The CDR3 runs 14 residues. The CDR3: CASADRGLTGELFF. The DNA of the CDR3 is TGTGCCAGTGCGGACAGGGGGCTGACCGGGGAGCTGTTTTTT.

The V gene is TRBV7-2, the J gene TRBJ2-5; unclear D gene. CDR1 and CDR2 (germline): SGHTA, FQGNSA. CDR3 size: 11 residues. With 5 bases removed from V and 2 bases from J, the gap between germline ends came to 3 bases. The chain's CDR3 is CASSAQETQYF. CDR3 nucleotides: TGTGCCAGCAGCGCGCAAGAGACCCAGTACTTC.

This clone appeared a single time. This rearrangement joins TRBV7-6 to TRBJ2-5; D is unclear. CDR3 length: 12 amino acids. The germline V gene has CDR1 SGHVS and CDR2 FNYEAQ. V lost 2 bases and J 3 bases, leaving 4 bases between the germline ends. The DNA for the CDR3 is TGTGCCAGCAGCTTATCCAAAGAGACCCAGTACTTC. Its protein is CASSLSKETQYF. Filled out from reference TRBV7-6 and TRBJ2-5, the complete variable domain reads GAGVSQSPRYKVTKRGQDVALRCDPISGHVSLYWYRQALGQGPEFLTYFNYEAQQDKSGLPNDRFSAERPEGSISTLTIQRTEQRDSAMYRCASSLSKETQYFGPGTRLLVL.

The rearrangement uses TRBV7-2 and TRBJ2-5; 8 positions match TRBD2. Germline V lookup: CDR1 SGHTA, CDR2 FQGNSA. The V gene end was trimmed by 5 bases and the J gene end by 4 bases; junction bases not matched to a gene: 9. The CDR3 loop spans 15 amino acids. CDR3 amino acids: CASSPGGTSRETQYF. DNA of the CDR3: TGTGCCAGCAGCCCCGGGGGGACTAGTCGAGAGACCCAGTACTTC. The complete variable domain, with remaining parts taken from reference TRBV7-2 and TRBJ2-5, reads GAGVSQSPSNKVTEKGKDVELRCDPISGHTALYWYRQSLGQGLEFLIYFQGNSAPDKSGLPSDRFSAERTGGSVSTLTIQRTQQEDSAVYLCASSPGGTSRETQYFGPGTRLLVL.

This chain connects TRBV28 to TRBJ1-1; TRBD1 agrees at 7 bases. V dropped 5 bases and J dropped 2; count of bases not matched to a gene: 8. Germline CDR1 is MDHEN and CDR2 is SYDVKM. The CDR3 covers 15 residues. In DNA form, the CDR3 reads TGTGCCAGCAGTGTCCTACAGGGGACCAACACTGAAGCTTTCTTT. Amino acids: CASSVLQGTNTEAFF.

This clone is deemed medium-sized. V and J are TRBV4-1 and TRBJ2-7; 14 bases line up with TRBD2. Per germline, CDR1 MGHRA and CDR2 YSYEKL. V was pared by 2 bases and J by 1 base, with 7 bases of the junction left unmatched. This CDR3 is 18 amino acids long. CDR3 amino acids: CASSQRTSGGTISYEQYF. The DNA of the CDR3 is TGCGCCAGCAGCCAACGGACTAGCGGGGGGACAATATCCTACGAGCAGTACTTC.

The genes are TRBV7-3 and TRBJ2-3, with D maybe TRBD2 (5 bases). Germline V lookup: CDR1 SGHTA, CDR2 FQGTGA. The CDR3 totals 12 residues. V shed 5 bases and J shed 5 bases, with 8 bases lying between them. The CDR3 nucleotides read TGTGCCAGCAGCAGCGGTCAAGATACGCAGTATTTT. This sequence encodes CASSSGQDTQYF. Using reference TRBV7-3 and TRBJ2-3 for the parts outside the CDR3, the full variable domain is GAGVSQTPSNKVTEKGKYVELRCDPISGHTALYWYRQSLGQGPEFLIYFQGTGAADDSGLPNDRFFAVRPEGSVSTLKIQRTERGDSAVYLCASSSGQDTQYFGPGTRLTVL.

J is TRBJ2-1 and V is TRBV4-2; D gene ambiguous. The V gene's germline CDR1 is LGHNA and CDR2 YNFKEQ. The V gene lost 2 bases and the J gene lost 7 bases, with 6 bases spanning the gap. The CDR3 covers 12 residues. CDR3 loop: CASSQFTNEQFF. Here the CDR3 DNA reads TGTGCCAGCAGCCAATTCACTAATGAGCAGTTCTTC.

The rearrangement uses TRBV4-3 and TRBJ2-7, with D possibly matching TRBD2 (5 bases). The V end lost 4 bases, the J end lost 3 bases, and 13 bases lay between the germline ends. The germline gives CDR1 LGHNA, CDR2 YSLEER. The CDR3 has 14 residues. CDR3 region: CASSRGPQHYEQYF. The CDR3 DNA reads TGCGCCAGCAGCCGAGGGCCACAACACTACGAGCAGTACTTC.

This clone is a singleton in its sample. The chain carries TRBV6-2 or TRBV6-3 and TRBJ2-1; 10 nucleotides match TRBD2. Trimming took 4 bases from V and 7 from J; bases not matched to a gene: 19. The length of the CDR3 is 19 residues. Germline-derived CDR1 and CDR2 are MNHEY and SVGEGT. The CDR3 DNA reads as TGTGCCAGCAGTTTATACCCCCTAGTAGCGGGGGGTTTCACGAATGAGCAGTTCTTC. Encoded protein: CASSLYPLVAGGFTNEQFF.

V gene TRBV10-3 combines with J gene TRBJ2-1, with 7 nucleotides matching TRBD1. The V gene's germline CDR1 is ENHRY and CDR2 SYGVKD. The CDR3 runs to 16 residues. The trim removed 5 bases at V and 4 bases at J, leaving 11 bases unmatched. The CDR3 coding sequence is TGTGCCATCAGTTGGACAGGTGGTGGTGGGTACAATGAGCAGTTCTTC. It is translated as CAISWTGGGGYNEQFF.

The rearrangement links TRBV27 to TRBJ1-1; D is unclear. The germline V gene has CDR1 MNHEY and CDR2 SMNVEV (reference sequence). Between the trimmed V and J ends, which lost 6 bases and 9 bases, there was a span of 17 bases. The CDR3 sequence is 13 residues long. The CDR3 reads CASSPPGGTKAFF. The DNA for the CDR3 is TGTGCCAGCAGCCCCCCGGGTGGAACCAAAGCTTTCTTT.

In DNA, the CDR3 is TGTGCCAGCAGCTTAGAGCCCCGGCGACCCGGCGGCTATGGCTACACCTTC. This translates into CASSLEPRRPGGYGYTF. V is TRBV11-3 and J is TRBJ1-2; unclear D gene. Germline assignment: CDR1 SGHNT and CDR2 YENEEA. Trimming took off 0 bases at V and 4 bases at J, with 18 bases between the two ends. The CDR3 spans 17 residues.

This chain connects TRBV3-1 (or the pseudogene TRBV3-2) to TRBJ1-1; the D gene is possibly TRBD1 (6 bases). V lost 4 bases and J lost 5, with 8 bases in between. The CDR3 is 12 residues long. The germline CDR1 and CDR2 sequences are LGHDT and YNNKEL (reference sequence). CDR3 region: CASSPDSTEAFF. The DNA for the CDR3 is TGTGCCAGCAGCCCGGACAGTACTGAAGCTTTCTTT.

The chain is built from TRBV30 and TRBJ2-2; 8 bases align to TRBD1. V shed 3 bases and J 3 bases; nucleotides not matched to a gene: 6. Germline V gene sequence: CDR1 GTSNPN, CDR2 SVGIG (reference sequence). The CDR3 spans 15 residues. The CDR3 DNA sequence: TGTGCCTGGAGGTGGGTGGACAGGGACACCGGGGAGCTGTTTTTT. This sequence encodes CAWRWVDRDTGELFF.

CDR3 protein: CASSSRGGIMDNEQFF. The CDR3 DNA follows: TGTGCCAGCAGCTCCAGGGGAGGGATCATGGACAATGAGCAGTTCTTC. This chain connects TRBV7-3 to TRBJ2-1, with D possibly being TRBD2 (7 bases). The CDR3 contains 16 residues. The germline gives CDR1 SGHTA, CDR2 FQGTGA. V shed 4 bases and J shed 5 bases, with 18 bases lying between them.

The V call is TRBV27, the J call TRBJ1-2, with D unclear. V was trimmed by 3 bases and J by 10 bases, leaving 15 bases between them. Per the germline V gene, CDR1 is MNHEY and CDR2 is SMNVEV (reference sequence). This CDR3 is 13 amino acids long. The CDR3 reads CASSFTAASTYTF. CDR3 DNA sequence: TGTGCCAGCAGTTTTACGGCAGCTAGTACCTACACCTTC.

The chain recombines TRBV5-4 with TRBJ1-2, with D uncertain. Trimming removed 2 bases at V and 3 bases at J, with 11 bases between. Germline V gene lookup returns CDR1 SGHNT and CDR2 YYREEE (reference sequence). The CDR3 sequence is 14 residues long. Written as DNA, the CDR3 is TGTGCCAGCAGCTTAGCCGTATTTGACTATGGCTACACCTTC. Translating it yields CASSLAVFDYGYTF.

The chain carries TRBV2 and TRBJ2-7, with D perhaps matching TRBD1 (6 bases). Germline values: CDR1 SNHLY, CDR2 FYNNEI. The CDR3 has 13 residues. V was trimmed by 6 bases and J by 3 bases, leaving 12 bases between them. The chain's CDR3 is CASSLQGVYEQYF. The CDR3 nucleotides are TGTGCCAGCAGCTTACAGGGAGTCTACGAGCAGTACTTC.

The V and J genes are TRBV5-4 and TRBJ1-1; TRBD1 matches 8 bases. CDR3 size: 15 residues. The trim removed 3 bases at V and 4 bases at J, leaving 8 bases unmatched. CDR1 SGHNT and CDR2 YYREEE come from the germline V gene (reference sequence). The CDR3 protein is CASSSPGGPITEAFF. CDR3 nucleotide sequence: TGTGCCAGCAGCTCACCAGGGGGCCCAATCACTGAAGCTTTCTTT.

This chain links TRBV19 with TRBJ2-3, with 9 bases that match TRBD2. The V gene end was trimmed by 4 bases and the J gene end by 7 bases; junction bases not matched to a gene: 12. Looked up from germline, CDR1 is LNHDA and CDR2 is SQIVND (reference sequence). CDR3 length equals 16 residues. In DNA, the CDR3 is TGTGCCAGTAGTACCCCTAGCGGGGCGCAGGGTCATACGCAGTATTTT. As protein: CASSTPSGAQGHTQYF.

This rearrangement joins TRBV3-1 (or the pseudogene TRBV3-2) to TRBJ1-1; 7 positions agree with TRBD1. This CDR3 has 15 amino acids. J gave up 3 bases and V 1 base, and 5 bases lay outside the gene matches. The germline CDR1 and CDR2 sequences are LGHDT and YNNKEL (reference sequence). The CDR3 is CASSQARGWDTEAFF. CDR3 DNA sequence: TGTGCCAGCAGCCAAGCCAGGGGGTGGGACACTGAAGCTTTCTTT.

This rearrangement joins TRBV5-8 to TRBJ2-5, with 9 bases lining up with TRBD1. The V and J ends lost 3 bases and 5 bases, in that order; junction bases with no gene match: 8. Germline V CDR1 and CDR2: SGHTS, YDEGEE. CDR3 length: 15 residues. This CDR3 is CASSSGTGKVETQYF. The CDR3 nucleotides are TGTGCCAGCAGCTCAGGGACAGGGAAGGTGGAGACCCAGTACTTC.